This TCR beta chain was profiled in a study of post-analysis software for immune sequencing data (dated by TCRdb to about 2015). For context, the study as a whole: The recorded disease courses included relapsing-remitting, secondary progressive and progressive-relapsing multiple sclerosis, and some patients had no subtype annotation. The patient repertoires were compared against around eleven previously published healthy control repertoires obtained from donors aged roughly 6 to 28 years. A subset of samples was prepared in parallel using single-end sample barcoding, then pooled and co-amplified after Illumina adapter ligation.

To demonstrate the VDJtools post-analysis software, TCR beta repertoires were profiled from the peripheral blood of about 14 young patients with multiple sclerosis. Multiple sclerosis patients were children and adolescents aged roughly 6 to 17 years. Libraries were constructed by PCR. TCRdb shows the sequencer as Illumina HiSeq 2500. Unique molecular identifiers were incorporated into TCR beta cDNA libraries to reduce PCR and sequencing biases. Per 1 to 10 million input T cells, roughly 0.5 million cDNA molecules were obtained, such that each molecule approximated one T cell. The patient libraries were prepared and sequenced using the same protocol as the earlier healthy control dataset. Samples belonging to the same batch were prepared together, multiplexed and sequenced on a shared HiSeq lane. In the authors' own workflow: MIGEC was used to process the raw barcoded reads, and molecular identifier groups with only a single read were discarded before consensus assembly and CDR3 extraction. Clonotype tables were post-analysed with VDJtools, and diversity was normalized by down-sampling all datasets to the smallest sample size. To correct batch-related cross-sample contamination, repertoire overlap clustering matched CDR3 amino acid sequences but not nucleotide sequences. TCRdb reprocessed the public reads (quality trimming at Q25 with fastp, clone calling with MiXCR) and kept in-frame beta chains. Identical CDR3 proteins give one entry, which carries the most common genes and DNA. These V and J calls rely on TCRdb rather than the paper's analysis. A total of about 810,000 distinct CDR3 sequences appear in this sample, around 50% of them only once. The top ten clones comprise roughly 4.4% of the sample.

CDR1 and CDR2 were assigned from the germline V gene as ENHRY and SYGVKD. The CDR3 runs 18 amino acids, cysteine and phenylalanine included. Only CDR3 DNA remains: 54 bases, in frame from the first base. Turning to this clonotype: Which antigen it targets is not known. The junction departs from the called germline gene at one end, perhaps through a read error.

The full study reports these points: The control group was slightly older than the multiple sclerosis patient group. Compared with controls, multiple sclerosis patients had significantly lower normalized Chao1 diversity, a finding suggesting substantial peripheral T-cell clonal expansion. Patients showed significantly higher frequencies than controls for roughly five TRBV segments, among them TRBV5-6, TRBV5-1 and TRBV20-1. When samples were clustered directly using the F measure, samples prepared in the same batch co-clustered strongly, which prompted a batch-effect correction.

This sequence was found in a girl between 5 and 17 years old with multiple sclerosis. The material sequenced was blood. This receptor chain uses TRBV10-3 and TRBJ2-6, with the D call tentatively TRBD1 or TRBD2, each fitting 5 bases. The nucleotide sequence is TGTGCCATCGGATCTGGCCTCCTTCGGGGCTCTGGGGCCAACGTCCGGACTTTC. This codes for CAIGSGLLRGSGANVRTF.